These 9 T cell receptor beta chains came from one sample sequenced in a study of cytomegalovirus exposure and HLA in healthy donors. 13 Jbeta primers and 60 Vbeta primers were used for the PCR. Here immunoSEQ multiplex PCR was the method, and the copy in TCRdb shows in-frame clones only, minus some. The sample consists of 95,000 to 150,000 clones, less than 75% of them appearing once. Sequencing was carried out using PBMCs. These receptors originate from a woman in her thirties or forties in good health and CMV-seronegative.

The genes are TRBV4-1 and TRBJ2-6, with TRBD2 matching 8 bases. Germline assignment: CDR1 MGHRA and CDR2 YSYEKL. The V segment lost 2 bases and the J segment 0 bases; nucleotides outside the gene matches: 6. The CDR3 spans 18 residues. CDR3 protein: CASSQLAGGSSGANVLTF. As DNA, the CDR3 is TGCGCCAGCAGCCAACTAGCGGGCGGTAGCTCTGGGGCCAACGTCCTGACTTTC.

In its sample, this clone was seen once. The genes are TRBV18 and TRBJ2-7; D uncertain. This CDR3 is built from 14 residues. Trimming removed 3 bases at V and 3 bases at J, with 12 bases between. CDR1 is KGHSH, CDR2 LQKENI, per germline. The CDR3 DNA reads as TGTGCCAGCTCACCTCCGGCAGGTATCTACGAGCAGTACTTC. Its translation is CASSPPAGIYEQYF.

This chain joins TRBV7-3 and TRBJ2-2; 12 bases are shared with TRBD2. Germline CDR1 is SGHTA and CDR2 is FQGTGA. With 5 bases clipped from V and 4 bases from J, the junction kept 2 bases outside the gene matches. The CDR3 is made up of 15 amino acids. The CDR3 DNA reads TGTGCCAGCAGCCTAGCGGGAGGGGCCACCGGGGAGCTGTTTTTT. This sequence encodes CASSLAGGATGELFF.

The chain combines TRBV11-2 with TRBJ2-5, with 14 positions matching TRBD2. V dropped 5 bases and J dropped 2; count of bases not matched to a gene: 4. The germline CDR1 and CDR2 sequences are SGHAT and FQNNGV. The CDR3 spans 16 residues. The CDR3 spells CASSPGLAGGQETQYF. As DNA, the CDR3 is TGTGCCAGCAGCCCCGGACTAGCGGGGGGACAAGAGACCCAGTACTTC. The full variable domain, rest sourced from reference TRBV11-2 and TRBJ2-5, is EAGVAQSPRYKIIEKRQSVAFWCNPISGHATLYWYQQILGQGPKLLIQFQNNGVVDDSQLPKDRFSAERLKGVDSTLKIQPAKLEDSAVYLCASSPGLAGGQETQYFGPGTRLLVL.

This clone was seen only a few times. J is TRBJ1-3 and V is TRBV6-1, with no clear D. Germline CDR1 is MNHNS and CDR2 is SASEGT. The germline V and J ends were trimmed by 5 bases and 4 bases, with 12 bases remaining between them. The CDR3 is 14 amino acids. DNA of the CDR3: TGTGCCAGCAGTCTCGGCAGGAGGGGAAACACCATATATTTT. Translation gives CASSLGRRGNTIYF.

This clone was picked up one time. The gene calls are TRBV19 and TRBJ1-5; no firm D call. The CDR3 contains 13 residues. CDR1 and CDR2 (germline): LNHDA, SQIVND (reference sequence). The V gene lost 6 bases and the J gene lost 6 bases, with 12 bases spanning the gap. Here the CDR3 reads CASSETGIQPQHF. The CDR3 nucleotides read TGTGCCAGTAGCGAGACGGGGATTCAGCCCCAGCATTTT.

V is TRBV7-9 and J is TRBJ2-2; D may be TRBD2 (6 bases). This CDR3 has 14 residues. Germline V gene lookup returns CDR1 SEHNR and CDR2 FQNEAQ (reference sequence). Deletions cut 0 bases from V and 13 bases from J, with 15 bases between. CDR3 coding DNA: TGTGCCAGCAGCTTAGCGGGGGGTCGTGGTGTGCTGTTTTTT. The encoded protein is CASSLAGGRGVLFF.

The chain employs TRBV28 and TRBJ2-2, with D perhaps TRBD2 (5 bases). The germline CDR1 and CDR2 sequences are MDHEN and SYDVKM. Trimming took off 4 bases at V and 11 bases at J, with 17 bases between the two ends. The CDR3 length is 14 residues. The CDR3 is CASSSPGHGVELFF. CDR3 DNA: TGTGCCAGCAGTTCCCCCGGTCACGGGGTTGAGCTGTTTTTT.

The rearrangement uses TRBV19 and TRBJ1-2; D ambiguous. This CDR3 contains 13 residues. Trimming stripped 4 bases from V and 7 bases from J, with 13 bases between. Germline V gives CDR1 LNHDA, CDR2 SQIVND (reference sequence). CDR3 bases: TGTGCCAGTAGTAAGGCGGGGTCGAGTGGCTACACCTTC. It specifies CASSKAGSSGYTF.